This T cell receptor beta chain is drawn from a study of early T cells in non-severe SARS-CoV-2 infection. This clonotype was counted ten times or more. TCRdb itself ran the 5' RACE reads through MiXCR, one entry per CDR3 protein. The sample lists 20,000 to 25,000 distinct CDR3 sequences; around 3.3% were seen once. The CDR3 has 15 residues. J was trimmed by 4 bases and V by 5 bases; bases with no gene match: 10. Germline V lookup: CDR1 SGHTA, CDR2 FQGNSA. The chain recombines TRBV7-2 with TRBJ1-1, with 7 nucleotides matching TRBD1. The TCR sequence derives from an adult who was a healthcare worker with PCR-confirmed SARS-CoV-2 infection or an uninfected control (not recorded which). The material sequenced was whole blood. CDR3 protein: CASSTQQGIGTEAFF. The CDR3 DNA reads TGTGCCAGCAGCACGCAACAGGGGATCGGCACTGAAGCTTTCTTT.